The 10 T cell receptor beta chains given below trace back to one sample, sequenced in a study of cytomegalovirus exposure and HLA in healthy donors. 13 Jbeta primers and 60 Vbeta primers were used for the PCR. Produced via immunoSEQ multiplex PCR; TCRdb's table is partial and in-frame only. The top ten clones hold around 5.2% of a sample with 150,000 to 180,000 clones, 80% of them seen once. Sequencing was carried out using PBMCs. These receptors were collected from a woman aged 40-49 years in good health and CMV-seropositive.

The CDR3 nucleotides read TGTGCCAGCAGCATCCCGATCCCCTCGGGACAGGGGGCATTTAGCAATCAGCCCCAGCATTTT. Its translation: CASSIPIPSGQGAFSNQPQHF. The chain carries TRBV7-6 and TRBJ1-5; 12 bases align to TRBD1. The germline gives CDR1 SGHVS, CDR2 FNYEAQ. CDR3 size: 21 residues. V lost 5 bases to trimming and J lost 0 bases; unmatched junction nucleotides: 17.

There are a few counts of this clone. This CDR3 is CASSLNGDNQPQHF. CDR3 nucleotide sequence: TGTGCCAGCAGCTTGAATGGAGACAATCAGCCCCAGCATTTT. The V and J genes are TRBV5-5 and TRBJ1-5, with unresolved D. The germline gives CDR1 SGHKS, CDR2 YYEKEE (reference sequence). Trimming left V 1 base short and J 3 bases short, with 8 bases between. The CDR3 is 14 amino acids.

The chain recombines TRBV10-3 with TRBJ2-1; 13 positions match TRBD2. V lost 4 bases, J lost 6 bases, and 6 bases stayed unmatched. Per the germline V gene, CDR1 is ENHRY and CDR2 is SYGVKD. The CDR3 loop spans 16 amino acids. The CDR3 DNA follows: TGTGCCATCAGTGGGACTAGCGGGAGCTTCGGCAATGAGCAGTTCTTC. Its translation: CAISGTSGSFGNEQFF.

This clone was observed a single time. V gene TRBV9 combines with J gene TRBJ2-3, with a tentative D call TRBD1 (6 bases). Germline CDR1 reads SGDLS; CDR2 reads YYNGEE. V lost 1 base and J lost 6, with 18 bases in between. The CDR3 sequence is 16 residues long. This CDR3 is CASSVQTQGRRDTQYF. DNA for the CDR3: TGTGCCAGCAGCGTACAAACCCAGGGGCGCCGGGATACGCAGTATTTT. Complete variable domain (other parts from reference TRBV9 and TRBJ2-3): DSGVTQTPKHLITATGQRVTLRCSPRSGDLSVYWYQQSLDQGLQFLIQYYNGEERAKGNILERFSAQQFPDLHSELNLSSLELGDSALYFCASSVQTQGRRDTQYFGPGTRLTVL.

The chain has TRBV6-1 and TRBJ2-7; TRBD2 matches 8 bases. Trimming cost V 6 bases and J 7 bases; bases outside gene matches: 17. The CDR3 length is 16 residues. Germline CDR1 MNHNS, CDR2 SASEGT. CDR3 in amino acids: CASSELGGAGVGEQYF. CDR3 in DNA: TGTGCCAGCAGCGAACTAGGGGGAGCGGGAGTTGGAGAGCAGTACTTC.

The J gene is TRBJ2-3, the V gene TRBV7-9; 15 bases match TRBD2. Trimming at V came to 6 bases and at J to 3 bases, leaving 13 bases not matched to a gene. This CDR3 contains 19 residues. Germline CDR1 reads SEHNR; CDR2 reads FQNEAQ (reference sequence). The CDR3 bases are TGTGCCAGCAGACTGTGGACTAGCGGGAGGGCCGGAGTAACAGATACGCAGTATTTT. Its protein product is CASRLWTSGRAGVTDTQYF.

In nucleotides, the CDR3 is TGCGCCAGCAGACCCGGGACAGCTGGAAACACCATATATTTT. This gives the protein CASRPGTAGNTIYF. The chain links TRBV5-1 to TRBJ1-3, with 7 bases matching TRBD1. Germline-derived CDR1 and CDR2 are SGHRS and YFSETQ. The CDR3 spans 14 residues. J gave up 2 bases and V 5 bases, and 4 bases lay outside the gene matches.

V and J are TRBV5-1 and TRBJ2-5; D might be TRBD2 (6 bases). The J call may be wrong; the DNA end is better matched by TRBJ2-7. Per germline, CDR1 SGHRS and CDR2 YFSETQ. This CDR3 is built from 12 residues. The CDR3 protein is CASSRDFYEQYF. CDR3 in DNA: TGCGCCAGCAGCCGGGACTTCTACGAGCAGTACTTC.

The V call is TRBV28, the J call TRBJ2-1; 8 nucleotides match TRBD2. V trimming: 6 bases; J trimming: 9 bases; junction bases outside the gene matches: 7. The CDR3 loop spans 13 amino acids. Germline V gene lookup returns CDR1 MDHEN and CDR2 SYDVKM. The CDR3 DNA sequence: TGTGCCAGCAGCCGCAGCGGGAGCCGTGAGCAGTTCTTC. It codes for CASSRSGSREQFF. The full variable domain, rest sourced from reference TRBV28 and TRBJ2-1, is DVKVTQSSRYLVKRTGEKVFLECVQDMDHENMFWYRQDPGLGLRLIYFSYDVKMKEKGDIPEGYSVSREKKERFSLILESASTNQTSMYLCASSRSGSREQFFGPGTRLTVL.

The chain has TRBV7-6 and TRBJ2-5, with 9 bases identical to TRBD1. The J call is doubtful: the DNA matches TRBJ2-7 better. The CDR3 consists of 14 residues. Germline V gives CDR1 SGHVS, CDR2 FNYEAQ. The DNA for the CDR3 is TGTGCCAGCAGCGCGAGCAGGACAGGGGACGAGCAGTACTTC. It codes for CASSASRTGDEQYF.